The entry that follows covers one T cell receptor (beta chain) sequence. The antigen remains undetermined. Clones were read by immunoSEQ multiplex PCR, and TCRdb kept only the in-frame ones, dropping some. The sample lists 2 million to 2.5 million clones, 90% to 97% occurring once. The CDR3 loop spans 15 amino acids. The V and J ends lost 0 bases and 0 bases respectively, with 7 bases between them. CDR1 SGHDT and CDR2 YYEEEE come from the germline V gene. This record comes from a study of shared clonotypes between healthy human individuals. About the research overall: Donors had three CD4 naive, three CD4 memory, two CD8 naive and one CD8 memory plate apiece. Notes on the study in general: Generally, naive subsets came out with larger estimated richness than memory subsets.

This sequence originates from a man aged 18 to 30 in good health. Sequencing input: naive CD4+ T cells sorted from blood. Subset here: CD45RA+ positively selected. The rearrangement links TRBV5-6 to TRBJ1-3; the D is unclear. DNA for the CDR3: TGTGCCAGCAGCTTGGCCCGACTCTCTGGAAACACCATATATTTT. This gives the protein CASSLARLSGNTIYF.